Described below is a single T cell receptor (beta chain) sequence and its context. No antigen is known for it. A multiplex PCR was run with 60 Vbeta primers and 13 Jbeta primers. Per the authors' pipeline: About 80 million unique TCR beta chains, some 9.9 million of them shared, were counted by a later analysis. Produced via immunoSEQ multiplex PCR; TCRdb's table is partial and in-frame only. That table is the source of V, J and clone size, and D and trimming were worked out from the DNA. The data show 200,000 to 250,000 clones, roughly 89% seen once. These donors, healthy bone marrow donors, were studied. There are 16 residues in the CDR3. V shed 1 base and J 2 bases; nucleotides not matched to a gene: 4. Per germline, CDR1 SGHTA and CDR2 FQGNSA. The data are from a study of cytomegalovirus exposure and HLA in healthy donors. Study-level findings and limits: Earlier analysis looked at TCR beta V segments, and most were productive about 87% or about 30% of the time. The authors listed 164 TCR beta chains as cytomegalovirus-associated.

The chain has TRBV7-2 and TRBJ1-5; 8 bases align to TRBD1. Sequencing was performed on PBMCs. The clonotype comes from a woman aged 18-35 years in good health and CMV-seronegative. The CDR3 DNA reads TGTGCCAGCAGCTTAGGGACAGGGATTCGCAATCAGCCCCAGCATTTT. It encodes CASSLGTGIRNQPQHF.